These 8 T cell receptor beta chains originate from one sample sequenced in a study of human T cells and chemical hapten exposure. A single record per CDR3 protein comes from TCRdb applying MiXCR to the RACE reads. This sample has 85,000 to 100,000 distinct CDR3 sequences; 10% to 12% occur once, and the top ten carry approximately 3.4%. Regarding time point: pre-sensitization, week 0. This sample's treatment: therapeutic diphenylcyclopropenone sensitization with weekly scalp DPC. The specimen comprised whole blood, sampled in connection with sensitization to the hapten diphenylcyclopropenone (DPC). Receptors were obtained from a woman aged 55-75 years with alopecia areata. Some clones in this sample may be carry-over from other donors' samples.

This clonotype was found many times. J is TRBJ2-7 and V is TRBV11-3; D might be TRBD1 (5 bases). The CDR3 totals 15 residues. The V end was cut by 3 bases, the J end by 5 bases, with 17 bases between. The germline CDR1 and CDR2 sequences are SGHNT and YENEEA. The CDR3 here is CASSFEVLQGDEQYF. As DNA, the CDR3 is TGTGCCAGCAGCTTTGAAGTTCTTCAAGGGGACGAGCAGTACTTC.

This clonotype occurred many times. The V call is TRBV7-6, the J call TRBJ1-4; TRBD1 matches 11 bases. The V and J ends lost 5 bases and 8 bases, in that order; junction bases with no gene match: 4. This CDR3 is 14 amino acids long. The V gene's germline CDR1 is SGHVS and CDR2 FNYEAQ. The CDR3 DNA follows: TGTGCCAGCAGCCCTGGGACAGGGGGAGAAAAACTGTTTTTT. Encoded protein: CASSPGTGGEKLFF.

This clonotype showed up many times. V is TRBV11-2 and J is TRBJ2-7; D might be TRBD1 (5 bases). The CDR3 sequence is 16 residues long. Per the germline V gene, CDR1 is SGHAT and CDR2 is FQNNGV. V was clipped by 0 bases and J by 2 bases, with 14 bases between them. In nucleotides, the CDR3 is TGTGCCAGCAGCTTAGAGGAACCAGGGTTACCCTACGAGCAGTACTTC. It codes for CASSLEEPGLPYEQYF.

The CDR3 region has the DNA TGTGCCAGTAGTAAATCGACAGGGGGGAACACCGGGGAGCTGTTTTTT. Translating gives CASSKSTGGNTGELFF. The genes are TRBV19 and TRBJ2-2; 9 bases are shared with TRBD1. This CDR3 contains 16 residues. V trimming: 4 bases; J trimming: 1 base; junction bases outside the gene matches: 4. Germline V lookup: CDR1 LNHDA, CDR2 SQIVND (reference sequence). Full variable domain (missing parts from reference TRBV19 and TRBJ2-2): DGGITQSPKYLFRKEGQNVTLSCEQNLNHDAMYWYRQDPGQGLRLIYYSQIVNDFQKGDIAEGYSVSREKKESFPLTVTSAQKNPTAFYLCASSKSTGGNTGELFFGEGSRLTVL.

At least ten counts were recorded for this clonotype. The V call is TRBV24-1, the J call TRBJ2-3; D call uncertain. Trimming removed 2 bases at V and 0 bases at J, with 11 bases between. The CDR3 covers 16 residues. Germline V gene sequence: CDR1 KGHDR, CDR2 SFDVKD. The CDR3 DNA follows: TGTGCCACCAGTGATTCCCGGGTGGCTAGCACAGATACGCAGTATTTT. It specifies CATSDSRVASTDTQYF.

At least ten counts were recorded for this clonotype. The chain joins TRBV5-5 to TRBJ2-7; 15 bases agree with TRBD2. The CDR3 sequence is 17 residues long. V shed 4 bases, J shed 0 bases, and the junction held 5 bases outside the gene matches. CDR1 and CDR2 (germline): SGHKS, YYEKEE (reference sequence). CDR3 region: CASSQGLAGGLSYEQYF. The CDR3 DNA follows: TGTGCCAGCAGCCAGGGACTAGCGGGGGGCCTCTCCTACGAGCAGTACTTC.

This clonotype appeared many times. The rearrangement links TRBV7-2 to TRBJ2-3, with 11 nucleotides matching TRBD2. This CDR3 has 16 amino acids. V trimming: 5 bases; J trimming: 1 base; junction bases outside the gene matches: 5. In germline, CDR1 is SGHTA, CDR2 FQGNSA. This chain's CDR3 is CASSRLAGFRTDTQYF. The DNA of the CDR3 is TGTGCCAGCAGCCGACTAGCGGGGTTTCGCACAGATACGCAGTATTTT.

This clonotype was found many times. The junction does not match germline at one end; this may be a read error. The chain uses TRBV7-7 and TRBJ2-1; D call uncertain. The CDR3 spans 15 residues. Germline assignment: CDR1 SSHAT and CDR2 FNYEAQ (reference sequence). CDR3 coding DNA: TGTGCTAGCAGTCCCGGCCTAGTGGGAAGCAATGAGCAGTTCTTC. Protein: CASSPGLVGSNEQFF.